Sequencing of this T cell receptor (beta chain) was carried out in a study of blood T cell repertoires in COVID-19. Study details: Donors in the United States, Italy and Spain gave samples during acute or convalescent COVID-19. T cells, B-cell-depleted T cells, or PBMCs provided the cDNA or gDNA that served as material.

Original processing methods: For nucleated cells, counts were estimated from reference gene primer amplification. Clones were read by immunoSEQ multiplex PCR, and TCRdb kept only the in-frame ones, dropping some. From that table come the V and J calls and clone size; the DNA was used to work out D and trimming. The table has nearly 110,000 clones, about 80% seen once. V was shortened by 5 bases and J by 1 base, with 13 bases between the two germline ends. The CDR3 runs 15 residues. The germline V gene has CDR1 SEHNR and CDR2 FQNEAQ (reference sequence). The source material was peripheral blood. This chain connects TRBV7-9 to TRBJ2-3; D might be TRBD2 (6 bases). The TCR originated in a woman aged 60-75 years with acute or convalescent COVID-19. CDR3 sequence reads: CASSKGDFRTDTQYF. The CDR3 nucleotides read TGTGCCAGCAGCAAAGGGGACTTCCGCACAGATACGCAGTATTTT.